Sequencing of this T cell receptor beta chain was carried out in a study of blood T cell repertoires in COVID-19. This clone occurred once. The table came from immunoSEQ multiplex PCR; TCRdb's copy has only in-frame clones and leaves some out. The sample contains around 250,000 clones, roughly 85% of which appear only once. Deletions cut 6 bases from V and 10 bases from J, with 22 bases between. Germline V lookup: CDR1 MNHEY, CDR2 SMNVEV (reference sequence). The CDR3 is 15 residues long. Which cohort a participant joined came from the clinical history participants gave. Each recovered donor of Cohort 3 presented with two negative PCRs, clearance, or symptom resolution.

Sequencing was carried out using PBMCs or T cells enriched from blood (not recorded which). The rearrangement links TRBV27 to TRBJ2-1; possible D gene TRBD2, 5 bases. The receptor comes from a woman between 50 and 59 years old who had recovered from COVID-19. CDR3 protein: CASRNPLGPRGEQFF. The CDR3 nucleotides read TGTGCCAGCAGAAACCCCCTTGGACCGCGCGGGGAGCAGTTCTTC.